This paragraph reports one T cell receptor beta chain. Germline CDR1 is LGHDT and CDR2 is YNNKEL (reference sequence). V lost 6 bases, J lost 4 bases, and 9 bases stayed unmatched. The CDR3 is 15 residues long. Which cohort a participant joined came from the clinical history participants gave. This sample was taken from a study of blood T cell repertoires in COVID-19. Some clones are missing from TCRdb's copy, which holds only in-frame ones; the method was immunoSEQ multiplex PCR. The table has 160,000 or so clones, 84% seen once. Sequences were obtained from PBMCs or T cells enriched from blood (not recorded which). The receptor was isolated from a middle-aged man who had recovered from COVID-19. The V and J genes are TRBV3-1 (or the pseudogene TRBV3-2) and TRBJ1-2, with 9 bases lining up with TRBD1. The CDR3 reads CASSSDRGLGYGYTF. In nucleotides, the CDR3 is TGTGCCAGCAGTTCAGACAGGGGGTTAGGCTATGGCTACACCTTC.